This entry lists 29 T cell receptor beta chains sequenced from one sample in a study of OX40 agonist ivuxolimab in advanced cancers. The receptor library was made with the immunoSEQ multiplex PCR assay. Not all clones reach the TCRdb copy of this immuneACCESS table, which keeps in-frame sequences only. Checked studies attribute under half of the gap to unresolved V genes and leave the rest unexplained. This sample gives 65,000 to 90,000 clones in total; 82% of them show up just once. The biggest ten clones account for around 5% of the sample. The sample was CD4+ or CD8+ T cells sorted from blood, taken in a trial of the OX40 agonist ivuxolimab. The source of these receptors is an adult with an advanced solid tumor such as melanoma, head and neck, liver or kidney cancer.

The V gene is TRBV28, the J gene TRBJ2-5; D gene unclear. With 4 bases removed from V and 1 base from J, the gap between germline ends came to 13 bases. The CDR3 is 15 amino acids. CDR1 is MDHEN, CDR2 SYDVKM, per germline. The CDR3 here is CASSSPERPQETQYF. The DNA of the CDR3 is TGTGCCAGCAGTTCCCCGGAAAGGCCCCAAGAGACCCAGTACTTC. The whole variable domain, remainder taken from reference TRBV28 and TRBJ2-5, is DVKVTQSSRYLVKRTGEKVFLECVQDMDHENMFWYRQDPGLGLRLIYFSYDVKMKEKGDIPEGYSVSREKKERFSLILESASTNQTSMYLCASSSPERPQETQYFGPGTRLLVL.

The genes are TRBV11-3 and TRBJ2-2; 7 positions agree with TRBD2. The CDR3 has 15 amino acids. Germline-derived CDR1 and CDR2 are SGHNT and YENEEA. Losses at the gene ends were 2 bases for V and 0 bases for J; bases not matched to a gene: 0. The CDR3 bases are TGTGCCAGCAGCTTAAGCGGGACGAACACCGGGGAGCTGTTTTTT. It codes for CASSLSGTNTGELFF.

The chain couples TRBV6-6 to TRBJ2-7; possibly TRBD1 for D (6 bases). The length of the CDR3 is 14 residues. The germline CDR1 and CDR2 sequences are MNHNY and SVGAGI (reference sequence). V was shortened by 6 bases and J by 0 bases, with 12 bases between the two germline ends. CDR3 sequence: CASSPQGTSYEQYF. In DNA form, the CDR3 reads TGTGCCAGCAGCCCTCAGGGGACCTCCTACGAGCAGTACTTC.

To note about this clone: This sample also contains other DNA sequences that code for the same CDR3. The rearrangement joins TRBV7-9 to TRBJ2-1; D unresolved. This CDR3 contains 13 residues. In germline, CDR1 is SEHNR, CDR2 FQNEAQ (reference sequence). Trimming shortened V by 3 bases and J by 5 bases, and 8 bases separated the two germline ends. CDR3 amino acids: CASSLGQNNEQFF. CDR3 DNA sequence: TGTGCCAGCAGCTTGGGCCAGAACAATGAGCAGTTCTTC.

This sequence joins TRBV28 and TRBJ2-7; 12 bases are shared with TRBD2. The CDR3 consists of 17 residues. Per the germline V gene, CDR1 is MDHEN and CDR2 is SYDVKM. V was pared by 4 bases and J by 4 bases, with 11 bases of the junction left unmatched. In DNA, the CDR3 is TGTGCCAGCAGTTCGACTAGCGGGGGATTCCGAATATACGAGCAGTACTTC. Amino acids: CASSSTSGGFRIYEQYF.

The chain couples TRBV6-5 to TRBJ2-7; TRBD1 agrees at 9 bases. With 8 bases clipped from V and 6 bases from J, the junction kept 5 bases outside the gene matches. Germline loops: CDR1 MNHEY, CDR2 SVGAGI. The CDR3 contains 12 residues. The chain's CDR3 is CASRQGVGEQYF. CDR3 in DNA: TGTGCCAGCCGACAGGGGGTGGGCGAGCAGTACTTC.

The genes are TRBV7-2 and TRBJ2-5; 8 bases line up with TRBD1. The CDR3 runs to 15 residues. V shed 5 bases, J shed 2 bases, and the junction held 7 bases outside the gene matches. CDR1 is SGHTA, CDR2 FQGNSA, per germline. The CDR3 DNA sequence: TGTGCCAGCAGCGGCAGGGGGCGCCAACAAGAGACCCAGTACTTC. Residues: CASSGRGRQQETQYF.

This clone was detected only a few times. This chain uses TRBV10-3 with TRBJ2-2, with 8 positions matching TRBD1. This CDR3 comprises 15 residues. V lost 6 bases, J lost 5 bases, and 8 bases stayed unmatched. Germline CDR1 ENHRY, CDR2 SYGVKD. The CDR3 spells CAIRGQGGETGELFF. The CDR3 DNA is TGTGCCATCAGAGGACAGGGTGGGGAAACCGGGGAGCTGTTTTTT.

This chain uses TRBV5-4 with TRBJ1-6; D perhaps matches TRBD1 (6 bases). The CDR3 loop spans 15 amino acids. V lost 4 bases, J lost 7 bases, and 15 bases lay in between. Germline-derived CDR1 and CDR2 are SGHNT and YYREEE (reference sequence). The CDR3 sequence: CASSQTGTRNSPLHF. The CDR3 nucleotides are TGTGCCAGCAGCCAGACAGGTACGCGAAATTCACCCCTCCACTTT.

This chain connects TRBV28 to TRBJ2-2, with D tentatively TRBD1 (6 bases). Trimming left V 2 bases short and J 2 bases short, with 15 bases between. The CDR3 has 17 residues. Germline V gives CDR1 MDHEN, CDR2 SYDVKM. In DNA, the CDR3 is TGTGCCAGCAGTTTAGAGGCAGGGGCAGCTAACACCGGGGAGCTGTTTTTT. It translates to CASSLEAGAANTGELFF.

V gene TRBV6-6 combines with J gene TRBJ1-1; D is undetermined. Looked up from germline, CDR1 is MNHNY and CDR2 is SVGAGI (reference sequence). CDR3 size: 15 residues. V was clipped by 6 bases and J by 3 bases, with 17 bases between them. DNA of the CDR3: TGTGCCAGCAGCTCCCACACCGCAGGCTACACTGAAGCTTTCTTT. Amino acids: CASSSHTAGYTEAFF.

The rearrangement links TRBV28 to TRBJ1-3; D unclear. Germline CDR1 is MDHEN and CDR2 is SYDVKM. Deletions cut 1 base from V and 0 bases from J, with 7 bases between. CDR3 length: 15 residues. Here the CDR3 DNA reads TGTGCCAGCAGTTTATTCACAGTCTCTGGAAACACCATATATTTT. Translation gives CASSLFTVSGNTIYF.

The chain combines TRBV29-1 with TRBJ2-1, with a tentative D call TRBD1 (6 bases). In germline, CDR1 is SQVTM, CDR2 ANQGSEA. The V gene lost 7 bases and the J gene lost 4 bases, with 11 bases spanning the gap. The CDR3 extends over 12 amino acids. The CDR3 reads CSAHRAYNEQFF. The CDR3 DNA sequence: TGCAGCGCACACAGGGCTTACAATGAGCAGTTCTTC.

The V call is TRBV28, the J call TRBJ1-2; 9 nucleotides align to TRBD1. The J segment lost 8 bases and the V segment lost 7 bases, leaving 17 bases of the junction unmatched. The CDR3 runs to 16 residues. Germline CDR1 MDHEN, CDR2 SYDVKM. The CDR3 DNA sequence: TGTGCCAGCATATCACCCATAACAGGGGGCGCAGACGGCTACACCTTC. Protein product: CASISPITGGADGYTF.

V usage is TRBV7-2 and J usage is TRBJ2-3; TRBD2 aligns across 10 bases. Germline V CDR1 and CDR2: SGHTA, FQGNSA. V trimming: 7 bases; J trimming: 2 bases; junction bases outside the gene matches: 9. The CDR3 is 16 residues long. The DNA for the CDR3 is TGTGCCAGCAATCTAGCGGGGGCCGCGTTCACAGATACGCAGTATTTT. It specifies CASNLAGAAFTDTQYF.

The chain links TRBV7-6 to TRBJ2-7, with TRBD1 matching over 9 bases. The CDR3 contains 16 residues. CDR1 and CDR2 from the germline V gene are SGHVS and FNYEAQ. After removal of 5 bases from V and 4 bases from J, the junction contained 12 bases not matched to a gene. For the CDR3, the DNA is TGTGCCAGCAGCCCAAACCGGGACAGGGTAACATACGAGCAGTACTTC. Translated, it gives CASSPNRDRVTYEQYF.

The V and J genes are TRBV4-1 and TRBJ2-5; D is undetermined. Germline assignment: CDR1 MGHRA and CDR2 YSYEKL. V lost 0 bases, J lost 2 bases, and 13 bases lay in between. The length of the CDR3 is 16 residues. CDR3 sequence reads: CASSQDDWAAQETQYF. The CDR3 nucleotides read TGCGCCAGCAGCCAAGATGATTGGGCGGCTCAAGAGACCCAGTACTTC.

CDR3 loop: CASSPGLFYNEQFF. CDR3 nucleotides: TGTGCCAGCAGCCCGGGACTTTTCTACAATGAGCAGTTCTTC. This chain connects TRBV7-3 to TRBJ2-1; TRBD2 might be the D (6 bases). V lost 5 bases to trimming and J lost 3 bases, with 11 bases between them. The germline V gene has CDR1 SGHTA and CDR2 FQGTGA. This CDR3 is 14 amino acids long.

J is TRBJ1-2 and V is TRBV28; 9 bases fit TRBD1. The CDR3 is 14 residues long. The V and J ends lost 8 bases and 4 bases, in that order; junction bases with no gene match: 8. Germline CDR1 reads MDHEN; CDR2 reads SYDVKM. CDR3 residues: CASGETQGAYGYTF. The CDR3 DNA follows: TGTGCCAGCGGGGAAACACAGGGGGCCTATGGCTACACCTTC.

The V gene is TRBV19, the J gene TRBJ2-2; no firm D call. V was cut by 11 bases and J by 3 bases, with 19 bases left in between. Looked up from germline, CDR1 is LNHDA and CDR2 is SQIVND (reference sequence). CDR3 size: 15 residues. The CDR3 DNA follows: TGTGCCTCAACGTTAGGACGCCTATACACCGGGGAGCTGTTTTTT. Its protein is CASTLGRLYTGELFF.

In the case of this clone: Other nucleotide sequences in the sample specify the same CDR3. The DNA of the CDR3 is TGTGCCAGCAGCAGGGGACAGGGGAATTCACCCCTCCACTTT. Translated: CASSRGQGNSPLHF. The rearrangement links TRBV7-3 to TRBJ1-6; TRBD1 matches at 10 bases. The V segment lost 5 bases and the J segment 7 bases; nucleotides outside the gene matches: 2. The V gene's germline CDR1 is SGHTA and CDR2 FQGTGA. The CDR3 spans 14 residues. Combining the CDR3 with reference TRBV7-3 and TRBJ1-6 gives the whole variable domain GAGVSQTPSNKVTEKGKYVELRCDPISGHTALYWYRQSLGQGPEFLIYFQGTGAADDSGLPNDRFFAVRPEGSVSTLKIQRTERGDSAVYLCASSRGQGNSPLHFGNGTRLTVT.

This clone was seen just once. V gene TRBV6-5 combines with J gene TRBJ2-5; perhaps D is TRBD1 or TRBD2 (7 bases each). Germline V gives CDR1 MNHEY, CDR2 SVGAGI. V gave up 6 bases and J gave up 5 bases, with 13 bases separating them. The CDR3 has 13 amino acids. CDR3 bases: TGTGCCAGCAGGCTTCAGGGGGGGGAGACCCAGTACTTC. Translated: CASRLQGGETQYF.

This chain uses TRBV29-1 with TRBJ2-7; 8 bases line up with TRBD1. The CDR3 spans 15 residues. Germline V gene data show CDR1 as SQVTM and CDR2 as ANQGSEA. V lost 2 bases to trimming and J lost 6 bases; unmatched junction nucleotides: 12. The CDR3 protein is CSVEIQAGGAGEQYF. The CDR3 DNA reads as TGCAGCGTTGAAATTCAAGCAGGGGGCGCGGGCGAGCAGTACTTC.

The CDR3, as DNA: TGTGCCAGCAGTTTATTCGCGGGACAGGGCAATTCACCCCTCCACTTT. It codes for CASSLFAGQGNSPLHF. The chain carries TRBV28 and TRBJ1-6; 9 nucleotides line up with TRBD1. Per the germline V gene, CDR1 is MDHEN and CDR2 is SYDVKM. The CDR3 is 16 residues long. Unmatched junction bases numbered 5, after V lost 1 base and J lost 7 bases.

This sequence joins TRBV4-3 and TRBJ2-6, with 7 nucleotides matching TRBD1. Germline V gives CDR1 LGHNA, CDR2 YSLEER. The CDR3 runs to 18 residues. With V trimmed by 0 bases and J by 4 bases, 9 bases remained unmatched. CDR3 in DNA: TGCGCCAGCAGCCAAGATTGGACAGGATCGTCCGGGGCCAACGTCCTGACTTTC. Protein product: CASSQDWTGSSGANVLTF.

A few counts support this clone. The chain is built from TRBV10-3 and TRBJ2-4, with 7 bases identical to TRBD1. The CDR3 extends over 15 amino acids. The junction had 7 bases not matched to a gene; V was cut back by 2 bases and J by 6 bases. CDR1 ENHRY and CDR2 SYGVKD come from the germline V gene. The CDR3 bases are TGTGCCATCAGTGAGGGGACAGCGTCGGGAAACATTCAGTACTTC. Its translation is CAISEGTASGNIQYF.

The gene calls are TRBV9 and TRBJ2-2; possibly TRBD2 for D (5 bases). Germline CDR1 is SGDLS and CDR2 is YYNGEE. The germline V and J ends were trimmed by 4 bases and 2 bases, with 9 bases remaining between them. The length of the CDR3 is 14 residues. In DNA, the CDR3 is TGTGCCAGCAGCCCCGGGGATAACACCGGGGAGCTGTTTTTT. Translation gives CASSPGDNTGELFF. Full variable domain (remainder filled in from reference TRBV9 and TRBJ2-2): DSGVTQTPKHLITATGQRVTLRCSPRSGDLSVYWYQQSLDQGLQFLIQYYNGEERAKGNILERFSAQQFPDLHSELNLSSLELGDSALYFCASSPGDNTGELFFGEGSRLTVL.

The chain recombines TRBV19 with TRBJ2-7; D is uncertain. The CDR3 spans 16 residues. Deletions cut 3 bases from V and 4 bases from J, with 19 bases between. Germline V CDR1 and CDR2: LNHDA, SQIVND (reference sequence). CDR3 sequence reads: CASSIEVSGVGYEQYF. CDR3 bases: TGTGCCAGTAGTATCGAAGTCAGTGGGGTCGGGTACGAGCAGTACTTC.

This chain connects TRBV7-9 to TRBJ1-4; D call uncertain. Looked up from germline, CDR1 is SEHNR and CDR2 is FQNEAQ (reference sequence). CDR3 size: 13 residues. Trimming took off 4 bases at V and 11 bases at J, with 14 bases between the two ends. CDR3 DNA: TGTGCCAGCAGCTCGCTGGGGATCCGGAAACTGTTTTTT. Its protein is CASSSLGIRKLFF.